The table lists the clone carrying this T cell receptor beta chain with a few counts. This sample is part of a study of T-cell memory formation after mild COVID-19. Study-wide context: TCR clustering was largely donor specific.

The CDR3 spans 11 residues. The V gene's germline CDR1 is DFQATT and CDR2 SNEGSKA (reference sequence). MiXCR was run by TCRdb on the 5' RACE reads, yielding one entry per CDR3 protein. This sample has under 250,000 distinct CDR3 sequences; over 15% occur once, and the top ten carry 2% to 2.5%. The sequenced sample was PBMCs or a T cell subset sorted from them (not recorded which). This receptor was obtained from an adult woman who had mild COVID-19 (a few samples of this study predate the infection). Cell type and time point are not known. V gene TRBV20-1 combines with J gene TRBJ2-3; D might be TRBD1 (7 bases). As DNA, the CDR3 is TGCAGCGGAGGGGGCCCAGATACGCAGTATTTT. Amino acids: CSGGGPDTQYF.